The present TCR beta chain was sequenced within a study of T cell responses to AZD1222 COVID-19 vaccine. Study-level points and caveats: In the spike-specific TCR repertoire, nearly half reportedly target unmutated variant regions.

The CDR3 runs 11 residues. Trimming pared 3 bases from V and 10 bases from J, leaving 7 bases between. Germline V lookup: CDR1 MNHEY, CDR2 SVGAGI. TCRdb keeps only in-frame clones here, not all; method: immunoSEQ multiplex PCR. Of 95,000 to 130,000 clones in the sample, about 91% are singletons; the top ten hold around 8.7%. This clone was seen a single time. The target antigen is unknown. The sample has other DNA sequences that encode this CDR3 too. The genes are TRBV6-5 and TRBJ2-1; no clear D gene. This TCR came from an adult in good health. Specimen: peripheral blood, collected on day 0 of AZD1222 vaccination. The CDR3: CASSYSGEQFF. Here the CDR3 DNA reads TGTGCCAGCAGTTATTCTGGAGAGCAGTTCTTC.